These 22 T cell receptor beta chains were all obtained from the same sample, sequenced in a study of control samples from healthy donors and cancer patients. Produced via immunoSEQ multiplex PCR; TCRdb's table is partial and in-frame only. This sample has 100,000 to 150,000 clones; about 90% occur once, and the top ten carry about 2.2%. The sample taken for sequencing was blood. These receptors came from a woman in her forties or fifties in good health.

V gene TRBV28 combines with J gene TRBJ1-1; D is ambiguous. Trimming took 5 bases from V and 6 from J, leaving 16 bases between them. The CDR3 is 14 amino acids. The germline gives CDR1 MDHEN, CDR2 SYDVKM. This chain's CDR3 is CASSLGLEGSEAFF. The CDR3 DNA sequence: TGTGCCAGCAGTCTGGGCCTGGAGGGTTCTGAAGCTTTCTTT.

The DNA for the CDR3 is TGTGCCAGCGGGCCCAGGACCGATTCCTACGAGCAGTACTTC. This translates into CASGPRTDSYEQYF. This chain joins TRBV6-5 and TRBJ2-7; D remains unclear. CDR3 size: 14 residues. The V end lost 8 bases, the J end lost 1 base, and 15 bases lay between the germline ends. In germline, CDR1 is MNHEY, CDR2 SVGAGI.

This chain joins TRBV3-1 (or the pseudogene TRBV3-2) and TRBJ1-2; D gene unclear. CDR1 and CDR2 from the germline V gene are LGHDT and YNNKEL (reference sequence). V dropped 3 bases and J dropped 0 bases, with 11 bases sitting between them. The CDR3 contains 15 residues. This chain's CDR3 is CASSHGGVTNYGYTF. Here the CDR3 DNA reads TGTGCCAGCAGCCACGGCGGAGTAACTAACTATGGCTACACCTTC.

DNA for the CDR3: TGTGCCAGCAGCCCGCCCGGGGGGGCCATCAATGAGCAGTTCTTC. It specifies CASSPPGGAINEQFF. This sequence joins TRBV7-9 and TRBJ2-1; 8 nucleotides align to TRBD2. The junction had 9 bases not matched to a gene; V was cut back by 5 bases and J by 6 bases. CDR3 length: 15 amino acids. CDR1 and CDR2 from the germline V gene are SEHNR and FQNEAQ (reference sequence).

V gene TRBV6-5 combines with J gene TRBJ1-1; possibly TRBD1 for D (6 bases). V dropped 8 bases and J dropped 5 bases, with 9 bases sitting between them. Looked up from germline, CDR1 is MNHEY and CDR2 is SVGAGI. The CDR3 has 11 amino acids. CDR3 amino acids: CASHRDTEAFF. Written as DNA, the CDR3 is TGTGCCAGCCACAGGGATACTGAAGCTTTCTTT.

The chain carries TRBV6-5 and TRBJ1-1; D remains ambiguous. The CDR3 has 12 amino acids. The V gene lost 4 bases and the J gene lost 5 bases, with 8 bases spanning the gap. Germline-derived CDR1 and CDR2 are MNHEY and SVGAGI. The CDR3 sequence is CASSFAGTEAFF. The CDR3 nucleotides are TGTGCCAGCAGTTTCGCGGGGACTGAAGCTTTCTTT.

CDR3 loop: CAIRGGGNQPQHF. The CDR3 DNA sequence: TGTGCCATCAGGGGGGGTGGGAATCAGCCCCAGCATTTT. The J gene is TRBJ1-5, the V gene TRBV10-3; D may be TRBD1 (5 bases). Germline values: CDR1 ENHRY, CDR2 SYGVKD. V was cut by 6 bases and J by 4 bases, with 10 bases left in between. CDR3 length: 13 residues.

This clone is a singleton in its sample. V gene TRBV28 combines with J gene TRBJ1-4, with 7 bases fitting TRBD1. The CDR3 runs 15 residues. Germline CDR1 is MDHEN and CDR2 is SYDVKM. The J segment lost 6 bases and the V segment lost 2 bases, leaving 6 bases of the junction unmatched. The CDR3 is CASSLATDRDEKLFF. Here the CDR3 DNA reads TGTGCCAGCAGTTTAGCGACAGACAGGGATGAAAAACTGTTTTTT. The full variable domain, rest sourced from reference TRBV28 and TRBJ1-4, is DVKVTQSSRYLVKRTGEKVFLECVQDMDHENMFWYRQDPGLGLRLIYFSYDVKMKEKGDIPEGYSVSREKKERFSLILESASTNQTSMYLCASSLATDRDEKLFFGSGTQLSVL.

V and J are TRBV19 and TRBJ2-1; TRBD1 is a possible D gene (5 bases). The ends were cut back, 5 bases at V and 5 bases at J, with 13 bases in the middle. Germline loops: CDR1 LNHDA, CDR2 SQIVND (reference sequence). The CDR3 is 14 residues long. CDR3 amino acids: CASSFQGRDNEQFF. CDR3 DNA: TGTGCCAGTAGTTTTCAGGGTAGGGACAATGAGCAGTTCTTC.

The genes are TRBV3-1 (or the pseudogene TRBV3-2) and TRBJ1-4; TRBD1 is a possible D gene (6 bases). The V gene lost 5 bases and the J gene lost 4 bases, with 11 bases spanning the gap. The CDR3 has 14 residues. Germline assignment: CDR1 LGHDT and CDR2 YNNKEL (reference sequence). The DNA of the CDR3 is TGTGCCAGCAGCTCGACAGGAAATAATGAAAAACTGTTTTTT. Translated: CASSSTGNNEKLFF.

J is TRBJ2-1 and V is TRBV5-6; 8 positions match TRBD1. The CDR3 totals 17 residues. Germline CDR1 and CDR2: SGHDT and YYEEEE. V trimming: 4 bases; J trimming: 0 bases; junction bases outside the gene matches: 9. The DNA of the CDR3 is TGTGCCAGCAGCCTTACGGGACAGGTTAGCTCCTACAATGAGCAGTTCTTC. This translates into CASSLTGQVSSYNEQFF. The whole variable domain, remainder taken from reference TRBV5-6 and TRBJ2-1, is DAGVTQSPTHLIKTRGQQVTLRCSPKSGHDTVSWYQQALGQGPQFIFQYYEEEERQRGNFPDRFSGHQFPNYSSELNVNALLLGDSALYLCASSLTGQVSSYNEQFFGPGTRLTVL.

The chain has TRBV5-1 and TRBJ1-3; the D gene is possibly TRBD1 (5 bases). V was pared by 0 bases and J by 4 bases, with 11 bases between. CDR3 length equals 15 residues. Germline CDR1 and CDR2: SGHRS and YFSETQ. The CDR3, as DNA: TGCGCCAGCAGCTTGGCGGGGGGAGCCGGAAACACCATATATTTT. It encodes CASSLAGGAGNTIYF.

The CDR3 region is CSVVSGRDQPQHF. The CDR3 nucleotides read TGCAGCGTTGTTTCAGGAAGAGATCAGCCCCAGCATTTT. The V call is TRBV29-1, the J call TRBJ1-5; D is undetermined. This CDR3 spans 13 amino acids. Germline V lookup: CDR1 SQVTM, CDR2 ANQGSEA. V lost 4 bases and J lost 5, with 12 bases in between.

This clone was recorded a few times. V gene TRBV7-8 combines with J gene TRBJ2-2, with 8 bases lining up with TRBD2. The ends lost 4 bases at V and 5 bases at J; junction bases unmatched: 3. This CDR3 is 14 amino acids long. The germline gives CDR1 SGHVS, CDR2 FQNEAQ. CDR3 region: CASSYREGTGELFF. As DNA, the CDR3 is TGTGCCAGCAGCTACCGGGAGGGAACCGGGGAGCTGTTTTTT.

The chain uses TRBV7-6 and TRBJ2-7; 7 bases agree with TRBD1. Per germline, CDR1 SGHVS and CDR2 FNYEAQ. The CDR3 contains 15 residues. V dropped 5 bases and J dropped 5; count of bases not matched to a gene: 12. The CDR3 loop is CASSPRTGTLHEQYF. As DNA, the CDR3 is TGTGCCAGCAGCCCCCGGACAGGCACCTTACACGAGCAGTACTTC.

A remark on this clone: One end of the junction does not line up with germline, which may come from a read error. The CDR3 region has the DNA TGTGCCAGCAGTTACTCCAAGGACAGGCCGAGCTTT. This translates into CASSYSKDRPSF. The chain employs TRBV6-6 and TRBJ1-1; 7 bases line up with TRBD1. The CDR3 has 12 residues. The germline gives CDR1 MNHNY, CDR2 SVGAGI (reference sequence).

The chain is built from TRBV6-5 and TRBJ2-1; possibly TRBD1 or TRBD2 for D (6 bases each). Trimming removed 6 bases from V and 7 bases from J, with 19 bases in between. The CDR3 loop spans 15 amino acids. Germline CDR1 and CDR2: MNHEY and SVGAGI. The CDR3 region is CASSLTRGARNEQFF. CDR3 DNA sequence: TGTGCCAGCAGCCTGACGAGGGGGGCGAGAAATGAGCAGTTCTTC.

The V and J genes are TRBV5-1 and TRBJ2-2, with D possibly matching TRBD1 (5 bases). Trimming left V 2 bases short and J 0 bases short, with 8 bases between. The CDR3 has 15 residues. Germline CDR1 is SGHRS and CDR2 is YFSETQ. The CDR3 loop reads CASSFDRANTGELFF. DNA of the CDR3: TGCGCCAGCAGCTTCGACAGAGCGAACACCGGGGAGCTGTTTTTT.

The rearrangement joins TRBV6-5 to TRBJ2-7; D remains ambiguous. Trimming took off 4 bases at V and 3 bases at J, with 4 bases between the two ends. Germline values: CDR1 MNHEY, CDR2 SVGAGI. This CDR3 comprises 11 residues. CDR3 nucleotide sequence: TGTGCCAGCAGTTCTATCTACGAGCAGTACTTC. Translated, it gives CASSSIYEQYF.

The chain uses TRBV2 and TRBJ1-6, with TRBD1 identical over 8 bases. CDR3 length: 15 amino acids. Germline V gene data show CDR1 as SNHLY and CDR2 as FYNNEI. V was clipped by 9 bases and J by 0 bases; unmatched bases: 4. The CDR3 spells CASGQGSSYNSPLHF. The CDR3 DNA reads TGTGCCAGTGGACAGGGCAGCTCCTATAATTCACCCCTCCACTTT.

In its sample, this clone was seen a few times. The chain uses TRBV3-1 (or the pseudogene TRBV3-2) and TRBJ1-6, with TRBD1 matching 7 bases. The CDR3 spans 14 residues. With 3 bases clipped from V and 8 bases from J, the junction kept 4 bases outside the gene matches. Germline V gene lookup returns CDR1 LGHDT and CDR2 YNNKEL (reference sequence). This chain's CDR3 is CASSQTGWDSPLHF. The CDR3 DNA follows: TGTGCCAGCAGCCAGACAGGGTGGGATTCACCCCTCCACTTT.

V is TRBV6-1 and J is TRBJ2-7; D gene uncertain. The CDR3 spans 16 residues. Trimming shortened V by 4 bases and J by 1 base, and 17 bases separated the two germline ends. Germline CDR1 MNHNS, CDR2 SASEGT. The CDR3 reads CASSVSVGQQSYEQYF. The CDR3 nucleotides read TGTGCCAGCAGTGTTTCAGTCGGGCAGCAGTCCTACGAGCAGTACTTC.